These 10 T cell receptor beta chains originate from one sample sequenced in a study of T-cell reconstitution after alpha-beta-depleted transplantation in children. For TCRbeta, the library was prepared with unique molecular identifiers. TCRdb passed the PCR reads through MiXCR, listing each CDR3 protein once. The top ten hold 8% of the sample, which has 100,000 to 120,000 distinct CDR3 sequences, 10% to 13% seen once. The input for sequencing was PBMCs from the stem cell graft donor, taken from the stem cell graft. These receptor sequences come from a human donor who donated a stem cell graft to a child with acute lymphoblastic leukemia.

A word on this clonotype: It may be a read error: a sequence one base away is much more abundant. The CDR3 bases are TGTGCCAGCACTAAACCAGCGGGAGTCACCGGGGAGCTGTTTTTT. It encodes CASTKPAGVTGELFF. The V gene is TRBV7-3, the J gene TRBJ2-2; 8 nucleotides align to TRBD2. The germline V gene encodes CDR1 SGHTA and CDR2 FQGTGA. Trimming took 7 bases from V and 4 from J; bases not matched to a gene: 8. CDR3 length equals 15 residues.

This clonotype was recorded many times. The CDR3 region has the DNA TGTGCCAGCAGTGAAGGCACCGTGAACACTGAAGCTTTCTTT. The encoded protein is CASSEGTVNTEAFF. V and J are TRBV2 and TRBJ1-1; no clear D. There are 14 residues in the CDR3. CDR1 is SNHLY and CDR2 is FYNNEI in the germline V gene. Between the trimmed V and J ends, which lost 1 base and 0 bases, there was a span of 6 bases.

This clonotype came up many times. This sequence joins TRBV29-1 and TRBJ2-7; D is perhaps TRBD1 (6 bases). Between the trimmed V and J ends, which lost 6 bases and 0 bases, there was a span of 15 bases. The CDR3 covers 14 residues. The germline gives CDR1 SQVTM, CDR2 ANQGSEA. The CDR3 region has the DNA TGCAGCGTCCCTTACAGGGCGGGCTCCTACGAGCAGTACTTC. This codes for CSVPYRAGSYEQYF.

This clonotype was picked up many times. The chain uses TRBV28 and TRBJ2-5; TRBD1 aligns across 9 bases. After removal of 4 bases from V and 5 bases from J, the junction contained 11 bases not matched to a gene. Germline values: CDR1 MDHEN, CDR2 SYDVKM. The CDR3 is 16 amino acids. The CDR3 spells CASSSDYRGLRETQYF. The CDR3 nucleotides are TGTGCCAGCAGTTCGGACTACAGGGGGCTTCGGGAGACCCAGTACTTC.

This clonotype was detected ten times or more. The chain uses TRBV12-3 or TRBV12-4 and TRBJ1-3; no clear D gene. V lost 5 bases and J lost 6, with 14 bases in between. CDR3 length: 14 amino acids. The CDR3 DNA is TGTGCCAGCAGTCCGCGAAGGGTATCAAACACCATATATTTT. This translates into CASSPRRVSNTIYF.

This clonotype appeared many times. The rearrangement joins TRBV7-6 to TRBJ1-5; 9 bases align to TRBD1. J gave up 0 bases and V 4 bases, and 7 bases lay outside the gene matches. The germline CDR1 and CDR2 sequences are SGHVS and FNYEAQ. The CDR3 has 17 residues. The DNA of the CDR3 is TGTGCCAGCAGCTCGGGACAGGGTCTTTATAGCAATCAGCCCCAGCATTTT. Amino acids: CASSSGQGLYSNQPQHF.

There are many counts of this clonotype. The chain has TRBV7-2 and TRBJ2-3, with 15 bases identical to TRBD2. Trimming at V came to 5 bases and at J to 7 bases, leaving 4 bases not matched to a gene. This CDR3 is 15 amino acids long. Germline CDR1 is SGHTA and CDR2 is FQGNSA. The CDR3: CASSGTSGRLNTQYF. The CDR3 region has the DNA TGTGCCAGCAGCGGGACTAGCGGGAGGCTAAATACGCAGTATTTT.

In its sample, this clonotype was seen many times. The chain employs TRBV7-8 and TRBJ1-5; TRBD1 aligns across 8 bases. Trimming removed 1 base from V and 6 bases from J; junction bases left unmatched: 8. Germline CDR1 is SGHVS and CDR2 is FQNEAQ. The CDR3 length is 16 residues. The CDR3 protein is CASSLEAGGGSQPQHF. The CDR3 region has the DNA TGTGCCAGCAGCTTAGAGGCAGGGGGCGGGAGTCAGCCCCAGCATTTT.

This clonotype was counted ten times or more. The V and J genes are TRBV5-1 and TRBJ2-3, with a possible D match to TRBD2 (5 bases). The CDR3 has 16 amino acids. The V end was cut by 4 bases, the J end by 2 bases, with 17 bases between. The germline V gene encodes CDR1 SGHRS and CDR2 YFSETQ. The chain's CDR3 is CASSQSQRGITDTQYF. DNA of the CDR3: TGCGCCAGCAGCCAATCCCAACGGGGAATCACAGATACGCAGTATTTT.

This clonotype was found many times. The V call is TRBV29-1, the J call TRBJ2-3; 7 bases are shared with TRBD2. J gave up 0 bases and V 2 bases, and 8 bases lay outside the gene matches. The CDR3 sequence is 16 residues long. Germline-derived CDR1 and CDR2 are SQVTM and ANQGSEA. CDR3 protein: CSVEFREGLSTDTQYF. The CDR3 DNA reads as TGCAGCGTTGAATTTAGGGAGGGCCTTAGCACAGATACGCAGTATTTT.